A selection of T cell receptor beta chains follows, all from one sample in a study of shared clonotypes between healthy human individuals. Data came from immunoSEQ multiplex PCR; TCRdb stores just in-frame clones and leaves some out. The top ten hold approximately 2% of the sample, which has nearly 750,000 clones, around 70% seen once. The sequencing input was memory CD4+ T cells sorted from blood. The receptors shown here come from a woman under 40 in good health. Each CDR3 is given with its conserved first and last residue. D genes are given only for firm matches. Size is omitted from some rows. Given values are once, few, many or a class for expanded clones.

NA	TRBD2	TRBV5-1	TRBJ2-1	CASSPGTSGMEQFF	TGCGCCAGCAGCCCCGGGACTAGCGGGATGGAGCAGTTCTTC
NA	NA	TRBV28	TRBJ1-5	CASSRTTARASNQPQHF	TGTGCCAGCAGTCGTACGACTGCCCGCGCTAGCAATCAGCCCCAGCATTTT
NA	TRBD2	TRBV2	TRBJ2-4	CASRFGTSGSQNIQYF	TGTGCCAGCAGATTTGGGACTAGCGGGAGCCAAAACATTCAGTACTTC
NA	TRBD1	TRBV6-5	TRBJ2-4	CASRMDRGAKNIQYF	TGTGCCAGCAGAATGGACAGGGGAGCCAAAAACATTCAGTACTTC
NA	NA	TRBV19	TRBJ1-5	CASSVTDDQPQHF	TGTGCCAGTAGTGTGACGGATGATCAGCCCCAGCATTTT
NA	NA	TRBV4-1	TRBJ2-7	CASSQDLNPPYEQYF	TGCGCCAGCAGCCAAGATCTGAATCCTCCCTACGAGCAGTACTTC
NA	NA	TRBV5-1	TRBJ1-2	CASSQGGSYGYTF	TGCGCCAGCAGCCAAGGGGGATCCTATGGCTACACCTTC
few	NA	TRBV18	TRBJ1-3	CASSPQSTGNTIYF	TGTGCCAGCTCACCACAGTCAACTGGAAACACCATATATTTT
NA	NA	TRBV5-1	TRBJ2-1	CASSPPPSNEQFF	TGCGCCAGCAGCCCACCACCAAGCAATGAGCAGTTCTTC
NA	NA	TRBV18	TRBJ2-1	CASSPLARDEQFF	TGTGCCAGCTCACCACTCGCCCGAGATGAGCAGTTCTTC
few	TRBD1	TRBV29-1	TRBJ2-4	CSVDTGQGARNF	TGCAGCGTTGACACGGGACAGGGGGCGCGGAACTTC
NA	NA	TRBV7-7	TRBJ2-6	CASSLKPPPGANVLTF	TGTGCCAGCAGCTTAAAACCCCCCCCTGGGGCCAACGTCCTGACTTTC
NA	NA	TRBV5-1	TRBJ2-6	CASSLETGKGANVLTF	TGCGCCAGCAGCTTGGAGACCGGGAAAGGGGCCAACGTCCTGACTTTC
NA	TRBD2	TRBV5-4	TRBJ2-3	CASSLGTSGRVLSYTDTQYF	TGTGCCAGCAGCCTAGGGACTAGCGGGAGAGTTTTGTCATACACAGATACGCAGTATTTT
many	TRBD2	TRBV6-5	TRBJ2-1	CASNPGAGGYNEQFF	TGTGCCAGCAACCCAGGGGCGGGAGGGTACAATGAGCAGTTCTTC
NA	TRBD1	TRBV6-4	TRBJ1-3	CASRTTGKHTIYF	TGTGCCAGCAGGACGACAGGGAAACACACCATATATTTT
NA	NA	TRBV11-2	TRBJ2-2	CASSSLTRQLGGELFF	TGTGCCAGCAGCTCATTGACTCGGCAACTCGGCGGGGAGCTGTTTTTT
few	TRBD1	TRBV30	TRBJ1-2	CAWSVGTGVGYTF	TGTGCCTGGAGTGTTGGGACAGGGGTTGGCTACACCTTC
NA	TRBD1	TRBV2	TRBJ1-4	CASSEEGQGNEKLFF	TGTGCCAGCAGTGAAGAGGGACAGGGTAATGAAAAACTGTTTTTT
NA	NA	TRBV7-9	TRBJ1-4	CASSIYSEPEKLFF	TGTGCCAGCAGCATATATTCGGAACCTGAAAAACTGTTTTTT
NA	NA	TRBV5-5	TRBJ2-7	CASSSGTTRLGEQYF	TGTGCCAGCAGTTCCGGGACAACTCGGTTGGGCGAGCAGTACTTC
NA	NA	TRBV14	TRBJ2-7	CASSQARVSEQYF	TGTGCCAGCAGCCAAGCCAGGGTGAGCGAGCAGTACTTC
NA	TRBD1	TRBV7-9	TRBJ1-2	CASSSQTGRGYTF	TGTGCCAGCAGCTCCCAGACAGGGCGCGGCTACACCTTC
NA	NA	TRBV9	TRBJ2-7	CASSVWDGGYEQYF	TGTGCCAGCAGCGTATGGGACGGAGGCTACGAGCAGTACTTC
NA	NA	TRBV27	TRBJ1-2	CASSRREGDYGYTF	TGTGCCAGCAGTCGACGCGAGGGGGACTATGGCTACACCTTC
NA	TRBD1	TRBV28	TRBJ2-5	CASSGTGTGFQETQYF	TGTGCCAGCAGCGGTACCGGGACAGGGTTCCAAGAGACCCAGTACTTC
NA	TRBD2	TRBV5-1	TRBJ2-5	CASRGRGSIGETQYF	TGCGCCAGCAGGGGGCGGGGGTCTATAGGAGAGACCCAGTACTTC
NA	TRBD1	TRBV6-1	TRBJ1-4	CASSAYGTGDEKLFF	TGTGCCAGCAGTGCCTACGGGACAGGGGACGAAAAACTGTTTTTT
NA	NA	TRBV29-1	TRBJ1-2	CSVEDVGGYTF	TGCAGCGTTGAAGATGTGGGTGGCTACACCTTC
NA	NA	TRBV5-1	TRBJ1-1	CASSLYTDAEAFF	TGCGCCAGCAGCTTGTATACAGACGCTGAAGCTTTCTTT
NA	NA	TRBV2	TRBJ1-4	CASRDQGRSNEKLFF	TGTGCCAGCAGAGACCAGGGACGGTCTAATGAAAAACTGTTTTTT
once	NA	TRBV7-9	TRBJ1-1	CASSSTGVLTEAFF	TGTGCCAGCAGCTCAACAGGAGTGCTCACTGAAGCTTTCTTT
NA	NA	TRBV13	TRBJ2-7	CASSLRGSRYEQYF	TGTGCCAGCAGCTTACGGGGGTCTCGGTACGAGCAGTACTTC
NA	NA	TRBV28	TRBJ2-7	CASSFDERLRQYF	TGTGCCAGCAGTTTCGACGAACGACTGAGACAGTACTTC
NA	NA	TRBV10-3	TRBJ2-3	CAISEGSTDTQYF	TGTGCCATCAGTGAGGGCAGCACAGATACGCAGTATTTT
many	TRBD2	TRBV7-7	TRBJ2-7	CASSPTGLAREQYF	TGTGCCAGCAGCCCGACCGGACTAGCGAGGGAGCAGTACTTC
NA	NA	TRBV19	TRBJ2-5	CASSMNREETQYF	TGTGCCAGTAGTATGAACAGGGAAGAGACCCAGTACTTC